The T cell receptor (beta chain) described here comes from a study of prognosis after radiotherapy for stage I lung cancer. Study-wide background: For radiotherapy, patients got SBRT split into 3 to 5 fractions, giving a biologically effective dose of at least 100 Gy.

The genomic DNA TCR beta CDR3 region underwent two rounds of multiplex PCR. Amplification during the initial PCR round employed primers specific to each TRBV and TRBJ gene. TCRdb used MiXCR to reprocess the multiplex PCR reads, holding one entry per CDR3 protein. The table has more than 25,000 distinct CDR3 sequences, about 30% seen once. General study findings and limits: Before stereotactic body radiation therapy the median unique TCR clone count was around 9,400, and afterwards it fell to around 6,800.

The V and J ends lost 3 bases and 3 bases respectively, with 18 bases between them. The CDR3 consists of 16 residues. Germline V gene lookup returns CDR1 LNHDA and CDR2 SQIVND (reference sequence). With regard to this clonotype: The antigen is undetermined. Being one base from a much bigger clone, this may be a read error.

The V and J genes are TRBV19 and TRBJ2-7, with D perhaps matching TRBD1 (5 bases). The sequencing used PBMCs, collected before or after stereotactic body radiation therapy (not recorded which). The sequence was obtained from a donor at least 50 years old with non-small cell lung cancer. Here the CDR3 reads CASSILKSRGIYEQYF. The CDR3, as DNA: TGTGCCAGTAGTATCCTGAAGAGTAGGGGCATCTACGAGCAGTACTTC.